One and the same sample provided the 20 T cell receptor beta chains below, sequenced in a study of graft-versus-host responses after intestinal transplantation. Generated by immunoSEQ multiplex PCR, the TCRdb table keeps only in-frame clones and is missing some. The table lists just over 15,000 clones, around 33% of them singletons. The sample here was alloreactive CD4+ T cells from a mixed lymphocyte reaction culture, taken before intestinal transplant. Subset of the sample: CFSE-low proliferating T cells sorted from roughly six-day pre-transplant mixed lymphocyte reaction (GvH or HvG direction). These receptors all stem from a human patient who received an intestinal transplant.

The table lists this clone with a few counts. The chain links TRBV5-6 to TRBJ2-4; no clear D gene. Germline CDR1 SGHDT, CDR2 YYEEEE. The CDR3 spans 14 residues. V dropped 0 bases and J dropped 0 bases, with 4 bases sitting between them. The CDR3 here is CASSLAVAKNIQYF. The DNA for the CDR3 is TGTGCCAGCAGCTTGGCGGTAGCCAAAAACATTCAGTACTTC.

This clone was seen once. The chain carries TRBV5-5 and TRBJ1-4; D is possibly TRBD1 (5 bases). The CDR3 covers 14 residues. Germline V gene sequence: CDR1 SGHKS, CDR2 YYEKEE (reference sequence). The germline V and J ends were trimmed by 4 bases and 4 bases, with 11 bases remaining between them. CDR3: CASSPQGNNEKLFF. CDR3 DNA: TGTGCCAGCAGCCCCCAGGGAAATAATGAAAAACTGTTTTTT.

The V call is TRBV18, the J call TRBJ1-4; 8 bases agree with TRBD1. J was trimmed by 8 bases and V by 3 bases; bases with no gene match: 11. This CDR3 region has 16 residues. CDR1 is KGHSH, CDR2 LQKENI, per germline. CDR3 coding DNA: TGTGCCAGCTCACCCGTCGCCGGGACAGGAAAAGAAAAACTGTTTTTT. This encodes CASSPVAGTGKEKLFF.

The chain has TRBV7-9 and TRBJ2-3; 7 bases match TRBD2. V gave up 2 bases and J gave up 0 bases; unmatched junction bases: 8. The length of the CDR3 is 17 residues. Germline V gene sequence: CDR1 SEHNR, CDR2 FQNEAQ (reference sequence). For the CDR3, the DNA is TGTGCCAGCAGCTTAAAAGGGAGGGGTCGTAGCACAGATACGCAGTATTTT. This translates into CASSLKGRGRSTDTQYF.

This clone was counted between two and nine times. The chain is built from TRBV7-2 and TRBJ2-1; possibly TRBD2 for D (6 bases). Germline assignment: CDR1 SGHTA and CDR2 FQGNSA. The CDR3 covers 13 residues. V gave up 1 base and J gave up 10 bases, with 11 bases separating them. CDR3 coding DNA: TGTGCCAGCAGCTTAGTCGGGAGCGGAGAGCAGTTCTTC. It is translated as CASSLVGSGEQFF.

This chain links TRBV15 with TRBJ1-6; D perhaps matches TRBD1 (5 bases). Germline V gene sequence: CDR1 LNHNV, CDR2 YYDKDF (reference sequence). This CDR3 region has 16 residues. The ends were cut back, 0 bases at V and 7 bases at J, with 13 bases in the middle. Here the CDR3 DNA reads TGTGCCACCAGCAGAGATCCCGCCAGGGTAAATTCACCCCTCCACTTT. Its protein is CATSRDPARVNSPLHF.

This clone has a single count. The chain joins TRBV6-5 to TRBJ2-7; 7 bases map to TRBD2. The CDR3 sequence is 14 residues long. J gave up 1 base and V 6 bases, and 6 bases lay outside the gene matches. Germline assignment: CDR1 MNHEY and CDR2 SVGAGI. The CDR3 sequence is CASRRDYTSYEQYF. The CDR3 DNA sequence: TGTGCCAGCAGACGGGACTATACTTCCTACGAGCAGTACTTC.

This clone has just a few counts. This rearrangement joins TRBV4-2 to TRBJ1-2; D is perhaps TRBD1 (6 bases). The germline CDR1 and CDR2 sequences are LGHNA and YNFKEQ. Deletions cut 0 bases from V and 2 bases from J, with 10 bases between. CDR3 size: 15 residues. The CDR3 DNA sequence: TGTGCCAGCAGCCAAGACAGGGGTCAAAACTATGGCTACACCTTC. Translating it yields CASSQDRGQNYGYTF.

The sample holds a few counts of this clone. The rearrangement joins TRBV10-2 to TRBJ2-3, with D possibly matching TRBD2 (6 bases). The CDR3 covers 15 residues. V lost 3 bases, J lost 3 bases, and 13 bases lay in between. CDR1 WSHSY and CDR2 SAAADI come from the germline V gene. The CDR3 here is CASSDPTGGTDTQYF. CDR3 in DNA: TGCGCCAGCAGTGATCCCACTGGGGGGACAGATACGCAGTATTTT.

V gene TRBV18 combines with J gene TRBJ1-5; D call uncertain. Trimming cost V 1 base and J 2 bases, with 9 bases left between them. The CDR3 is made up of 15 amino acids. Germline assignment: CDR1 KGHSH and CDR2 LQKENI. In DNA, the CDR3 is TGTGCCAGCTCACCACAGCCGACCCGCAATCAGCCCCAGCATTTT. This sequence encodes CASSPQPTRNQPQHF.

The CDR3 nucleotides are TGCAGCGTTGACTGGGCTAGCGCTACTACGCAGTATTTT. This encodes CSVDWASATTQYF. The gene calls are TRBV29-1 and TRBJ2-3, with D tentatively TRBD2 (6 bases). Germline CDR1 reads SQVTM; CDR2 reads ANQGSEA. V was clipped by 3 bases and J by 8 bases, with 15 bases between them. The CDR3 has 13 amino acids.

On this clone itself: A much larger clone lies a single base off, so this may be a read error. V and J are TRBV2 and TRBJ2-5; TRBD2 matches 8 bases. The assigned J gene may be wrong: the sequence end matches TRBJ2-7 better. This CDR3 has 14 amino acids. Germline lookup yields CDR1 SNHLY and CDR2 FYNNEI. The CDR3 reads CASSEGSGNCEQYF. The CDR3 DNA sequence: TGTGCCAGCAGTGAAGGTAGCGGGAACTGCGAGCAGTACTTC.

This clone came up a few times. The rearrangement joins TRBV6-6 to TRBJ2-2; perhaps TRBD2 as D (7 bases). Trimming took 0 bases from V and 0 from J, leaving 8 bases between them. CDR3 length equals 16 residues. Germline assignment: CDR1 MNHNY and CDR2 SVGAGI (reference sequence). CDR3 coding DNA: TGTGCCAGCAGTTACTCGCGGGGGCCGAACACCGGGGAGCTGTTTTTT. It yields the protein CASSYSRGPNTGELFF.

Comments on this clone: A far more abundant clone sits one base away, making this likely a read error. Other nucleotide sequences from this sample produce the same CDR3. This rearrangement joins TRBV6-1 to TRBJ2-6; weak D call: TRBD1 (6 bases). The CDR3 contains 15 residues. The germline V and J ends were trimmed by 6 bases and 4 bases, with 13 bases remaining between them. In germline, CDR1 is MNHNS, CDR2 SASEGT. This CDR3 reads CASREQGTGANVLTF. DNA of the CDR3: TGTGCCAGCAGAGAACAGGGAACCGGGGCCAACGTCCTGACTTTC.

CDR3: CASMGENTEAFF. The CDR3 bases are TGCGCCAGCATGGGTGAGAACACTGAAGCTTTCTTT. The rearrangement joins TRBV23-1 to TRBJ1-1; D gene ambiguous. TRBV23-1 is sorted into the ORF group, with uncertain function. Deletions cut 7 bases from V and 1 base from J, with 7 bases between. The CDR3 extends over 12 amino acids.

V gene TRBV25-1 combines with J gene TRBJ1-4; D ambiguous. V was cut by 4 bases and J by 8 bases, with 11 bases left in between. Germline V CDR1 and CDR2: MGHDK, SYGVNS. CDR3 length: 13 residues. CDR3 region: CASSGTRSEKLFF. CDR3 coding DNA: TGTGCCAGCAGTGGTACCAGGAGCGAAAAACTGTTTTTT.

V and J are TRBV6-5 and TRBJ1-5; no clear D gene. Trimming shortened V by 4 bases and J by 9 bases, and 13 bases separated the two germline ends. Germline values: CDR1 MNHEY, CDR2 SVGAGI. This CDR3 has 13 amino acids. This CDR3 reads CASSSGAGVPQHF. For the CDR3, the DNA is TGTGCCAGCAGTTCAGGTGCGGGAGTGCCCCAGCATTTT.

This clone was counted only a few times. This sequence joins TRBV5-6 and TRBJ2-3, with 8 bases lining up with TRBD2. The V segment lost 4 bases and the J segment 3 bases; nucleotides outside the gene matches: 7. CDR1 and CDR2 from the germline V gene are SGHDT and YYEEEE. This CDR3 has 15 amino acids. This CDR3 reads CASSPGAGGTDTQYF. As DNA, the CDR3 is TGTGCCAGCAGCCCAGGGGCGGGAGGTACAGATACGCAGTATTTT.

This clone was found a few times. V and J are TRBV7-9 and TRBJ2-5; D perhaps matches TRBD1 (6 bases). The CDR3 has 17 residues. The germline gives CDR1 SEHNR, CDR2 FQNEAQ (reference sequence). The V gene lost 7 bases and the J gene lost 4 bases, with 25 bases spanning the gap. The CDR3 coding sequence is TGTGCCAGCACCCTAAAAACCGACGCAGGGGTTAGAGAGACCCAGTACTTC. This encodes CASTLKTDAGVRETQYF.

In this sample, this clone turned up a few times. The chain links TRBV27 to TRBJ1-2; D possibly corresponds to TRBD1 (5 bases). Germline V gene data show CDR1 as MNHEY and CDR2 as SMNVEV (reference sequence). Trimming cost V 6 bases and J 8 bases, with 25 bases left between them. The CDR3 is made up of 16 amino acids. This CDR3 is CASSPRAGTLFEGYTF. The CDR3, as DNA: TGTGCCAGCAGCCCCCGGGCAGGGACCCTTTTTGAAGGCTACACCTTC.